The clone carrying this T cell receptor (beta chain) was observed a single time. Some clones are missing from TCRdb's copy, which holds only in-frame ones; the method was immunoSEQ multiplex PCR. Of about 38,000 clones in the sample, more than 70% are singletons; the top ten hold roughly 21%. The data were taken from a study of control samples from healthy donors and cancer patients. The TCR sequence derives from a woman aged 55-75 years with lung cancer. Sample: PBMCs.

The CDR3 spells CASSPYRDYEQYF. As DNA, the CDR3 is TGTGCCAGCTCACCCTACAGGGATTACGAGCAGTACTTC. The chain is built from TRBV18 and TRBJ2-7, with D maybe TRBD1 (6 bases). The V gene lost 3 bases and the J gene lost 4 bases, with 10 bases spanning the gap. This CDR3 contains 13 residues. Germline V lookup: CDR1 KGHSH, CDR2 LQKENI.